Each of the 30 T cell receptor beta chains below was sequenced from the same sample in a study of blood T cell repertoires in COVID-19. Method: immunoSEQ multiplex PCR; TCRdb's copy keeps in-frame clones and lacks some. The data show about 250,000 clones, with more than 70% seen just once and around 6.6% held by the top ten. The sample comprised peripheral blood. The source of these receptors is a woman younger than 45 with COVID-19, enrolled during active disease.

The CDR3 spells CASSLEGTAYEQYF. DNA for the CDR3: TGCGCCAGCAGCTTGGAAGGGACAGCCTACGAGCAGTACTTC. V gene TRBV5-1 combines with J gene TRBJ2-7, with 7 nucleotides matching TRBD1. CDR1 and CDR2 (germline): SGHRS, YFSETQ. V was clipped by 0 bases and J by 2 bases; unmatched bases: 2. This CDR3 is built from 14 residues. The full variable domain, its missing parts supplied by reference TRBV5-1 and TRBJ2-7, is KAGVTQTPRYLIKTRGQQVTLSCSPISGHRSVSWYQQTPGQGLQFLFEYFSETQRNKGNFPGRFSGRQFSNSRSEMNVSTLELGDSALYLCASSLEGTAYEQYFGPGTRLTVT.

This chain links TRBV7-6 with TRBJ1-4; no clear D gene. The CDR3 extends over 13 amino acids. Germline V gene lookup returns CDR1 SGHVS and CDR2 FNYEAQ. Trimming removed 0 bases at V and 7 bases at J, with 6 bases between. DNA for the CDR3: TGTGCCAGCAGCTTAGCGCGTACTGAAAAACTGTTTTTT. This sequence encodes CASSLARTEKLFF.

V is TRBV19 and J is TRBJ2-6; the D gene is possibly TRBD2 (6 bases). This CDR3 is built from 19 residues. Trimming took off 3 bases at V and 2 bases at J, with 20 bases between the two ends. The germline V gene has CDR1 LNHDA and CDR2 SQIVND (reference sequence). CDR3 DNA sequence: TGTGCCAGTAGTATCCATGGAAGTCGGTGGGGGGCTGGGGCCAACGTCCTGACTTTC. Amino acid sequence: CASSIHGSRWGAGANVLTF.

V and J are TRBV5-4 and TRBJ2-1; 10 bases align to TRBD2. Germline values: CDR1 SGHNT, CDR2 YYREEE (reference sequence). Trimming at V came to 0 bases and at J to 3 bases, leaving 3 bases not matched to a gene. The CDR3 loop spans 16 amino acids. DNA for the CDR3: TGTGCCAGCAGCTTGGCGGCTAGCGGGGGCTACAATGAGCAGTTCTTC. This encodes CASSLAASGGYNEQFF. The variable domain in full, with the rest retrieved from reference TRBV5-4 and TRBJ2-1, is ETGVTQSPTHLIKTRGQQVTLRCSSQSGHNTVSWYQQALGQGPQFIFQYYREEENGRGNFPPRFSGLQFPNYSSELNVNALELDDSALYLCASSLAASGGYNEQFFGPGTRLTVL.

This rearrangement joins TRBV11-2 to TRBJ1-3; TRBD1 aligns across 9 bases. The V segment lost 5 bases and the J segment 8 bases; nucleotides outside the gene matches: 4. In germline, CDR1 is SGHAT, CDR2 FQNNGV. The CDR3 length is 13 residues. The CDR3 protein is CASSEGQGDTIYF. The CDR3 coding sequence is TGTGCCAGCAGCGAGGGACAGGGAGACACCATATATTTT.

V is TRBV4-3 and J is TRBJ2-2; 11 nucleotides match TRBD2. The CDR3 is 17 residues long. The trim removed 3 bases at V and 7 bases at J, leaving 10 bases unmatched. The germline CDR1 and CDR2 sequences are LGHNA and YSLEER. CDR3 loop: CASSQEWTSGPGGELFF. CDR3 coding DNA: TGCGCCAGCAGCCAGGAATGGACTAGCGGGCCTGGCGGGGAGCTGTTTTTT.

The rearrangement links TRBV27 to TRBJ2-1, with 7 bases lining up with TRBD2. The junction had 8 bases not matched to a gene; V was cut back by 2 bases and J by 7 bases. The CDR3 runs 15 residues. From germline, CDR1 is MNHEY and CDR2 SMNVEV (reference sequence). CDR3 in DNA: TGTGCCAGCAGTTTACTGGGGGACTACGGGAATGAGCAGTTCTTC. The encoded protein is CASSLLGDYGNEQFF.

J is TRBJ1-4 and V is TRBV5-1, with TRBD1 as a possible D gene (6 bases). This CDR3 is 14 amino acids long. Trimming cost V 4 bases and J 8 bases, with 15 bases left between them. Germline loops: CDR1 SGHRS, CDR2 YFSETQ. As DNA, the CDR3 is TGCGCCAGCAGCCAGGACAGAAGTCTGGAAAAACTGTTTTTT. As protein: CASSQDRSLEKLFF.

The chain joins TRBV15 to TRBJ2-3, with TRBD1 as a possible D gene (6 bases). The CDR3 sequence is 14 residues long. Trimming cost V 6 bases and J 2 bases, with 12 bases left between them. CDR1 is LNHNV and CDR2 is YYDKDF in the germline V gene (reference sequence). CDR3 DNA: TGTGCCACCAGAAAAGACAGGAACACAGATACGCAGTATTTT. This gives the protein CATRKDRNTDTQYF.

This chain uses TRBV6-2 or TRBV6-3 with TRBJ2-2, with 9 bases fitting TRBD1. The CDR3 has 15 residues. From germline, CDR1 is MNHEY and CDR2 SVGEGT. Germline trimming cut 6 bases from V and 3 bases from J; bases unmatched to any gene: 5. The chain's CDR3 is CASSRGDRDTGELFF. CDR3 sequence (DNA): TGTGCCAGCAGCAGGGGGGACAGGGACACCGGGGAGCTGTTTTTT.

This clone was seen once. The genes are TRBV27 and TRBJ2-7; D is uncertain. Trimming removed 4 bases at V and 5 bases at J, with 9 bases between. Per germline, CDR1 MNHEY and CDR2 SMNVEV (reference sequence). This CDR3 comprises 12 residues. The CDR3 region is CASSSPQDEQYF. The CDR3 DNA sequence: TGTGCCAGCAGTTCCCCGCAGGACGAGCAGTACTTC.

The chain links TRBV5-6 to TRBJ2-3; 8 bases map to TRBD1. The junction had 7 bases not matched to a gene; V was cut back by 4 bases and J by 3 bases. Looked up from germline, CDR1 is SGHDT and CDR2 is YYEEEE. This CDR3 is built from 15 residues. In DNA form, the CDR3 reads TGTGCCAGCAGCCTCCGGACAGGGAAAACAGATACGCAGTATTTT. Translation gives CASSLRTGKTDTQYF.

The V gene is TRBV6-5, the J gene TRBJ2-7; a weak D match, TRBD2 (6 bases). The V end lost 5 bases, the J end lost 10 bases, and 18 bases lay between the germline ends. CDR3 length: 13 amino acids. Germline CDR1 and CDR2: MNHEY and SVGAGI. In DNA form, the CDR3 reads TGTGCCAGCAGTCCCGGTGTGCGGGGCGGCCAGTACTTC. Protein product: CASSPGVRGGQYF.

This rearrangement joins TRBV19 to TRBJ1-5; unclear D gene. Per the germline V gene, CDR1 is LNHDA and CDR2 is SQIVND (reference sequence). The CDR3 sequence is 12 residues long. Trimming cost V 7 bases and J 7 bases, with 11 bases left between them. The CDR3 DNA follows: TGTGCCAGTACCTATACGGGACAGCCCCAGCATTTT. It translates to CASTYTGQPQHF.

This chain joins TRBV11-1 and TRBJ2-1; 9 bases are a match to TRBD2. The germline V gene has CDR1 SGHAT and CDR2 FQDESV (reference sequence). The CDR3 extends over 16 amino acids. V lost 5 bases, J lost 1 base, and 6 bases stayed unmatched. The DNA of the CDR3 is TGTGCCAGCAGCGTTAGCGGGGGCATATCCTACAATGAGCAGTTCTTC. Its protein is CASSVSGGISYNEQFF.

V usage is TRBV7-9 and J usage is TRBJ2-5; possibly TRBD2 for D (5 bases). V was shortened by 1 base and J by 3 bases, with 12 bases between the two germline ends. Germline CDR1 reads SEHNR; CDR2 reads FQNEAQ (reference sequence). The CDR3 length is 15 residues. CDR3 bases: TGTGCCAGCAGCTTAGTGTTAAGCGGCGAAGAGACCCAGTACTTC. This codes for CASSLVLSGEETQYF. Looking up the rest from reference TRBV7-9 and TRBJ2-5 gives the full variable domain: DTGVSQNPRHKITKRGQNVTFRCDPISEHNRLYWYRQTLGQGPEFLTYFQNEAQLEKSRLLSDRFSAERPKGSFSTLEIQRTEQGDSAMYLCASSLVLSGEETQYFGPGTRLLVL.

The V call is TRBV5-1, the J call TRBJ2-5; the D gene is possibly TRBD1 (6 bases). This CDR3 is 13 amino acids long. CDR1 SGHRS and CDR2 YFSETQ come from the germline V gene. V was clipped by 2 bases and J by 2 bases, with 7 bases between them. The DNA of the CDR3 is TGCGCCAGCAGCTTTGGACAGCAAGAGACCCAGTACTTC. Protein sequence: CASSFGQQETQYF.

The V and J genes are TRBV7-2 and TRBJ1-6, with TRBD1 matching over 7 bases. Unmatched junction bases numbered 4, after V lost 4 bases and J lost 7 bases. The CDR3 sequence is 14 residues long. Germline-derived CDR1 and CDR2 are SGHTA and FQGNSA. CDR3 loop: CASSWRDSNSPLHF. Written as DNA, the CDR3 is TGTGCCAGCAGCTGGAGGGACAGCAATTCACCCCTCCACTTT.

V and J are TRBV28 and TRBJ2-1; D not resolved. Trimming took off 6 bases at V and 14 bases at J, with 26 bases between the two ends. This CDR3 is built from 15 residues. From germline, CDR1 is MDHEN and CDR2 SYDVKM. The CDR3 is CASSPRMPLDGQEFF. CDR3 sequence (DNA): TGTGCCAGCAGCCCCCGTATGCCCTTAGATGGGCAAGAGTTCTTC.

This sequence joins TRBV19 and TRBJ2-1; TRBD2 agrees at 14 bases. Unmatched junction bases numbered 2, after V lost 6 bases and J lost 7 bases. This CDR3 has 14 amino acids. Germline loops: CDR1 LNHDA, CDR2 SQIVND (reference sequence). The CDR3 loop is CASRGTSGRNEQFF. CDR3 nucleotide sequence: TGTGCCAGTAGGGGGACTAGCGGGAGAAATGAGCAGTTCTTC. The whole variable domain, remainder taken from reference TRBV19 and TRBJ2-1, is DGGITQSPKYLFRKEGQNVTLSCEQNLNHDAMYWYRQDPGQGLRLIYYSQIVNDFQKGDIAEGYSVSREKKESFPLTVTSAQKNPTAFYLCASRGTSGRNEQFFGPGTRLTVL.

V and J are TRBV24-1 and TRBJ1-5; TRBD1 is a possible D gene (6 bases). This CDR3 has 15 amino acids. The V end was cut by 5 bases, the J end by 6 bases, with 16 bases between. The germline CDR1 and CDR2 sequences are KGHDR and SFDVKD. The CDR3 here is CATSGTQGVGQPQHF. The DNA of the CDR3 is TGTGCCACCAGTGGCACACAGGGTGTAGGTCAGCCCCAGCATTTT.

V usage is TRBV6-2 or TRBV6-3 and J usage is TRBJ2-3; perhaps TRBD2 as D (5 bases). There are 15 residues in the CDR3. Trimming left V 5 bases short and J 4 bases short, with 16 bases between. Germline assignment: CDR1 MNHEY and CDR2 SVGEGT. CDR3 sequence: CASSLGLRGADTQYF. In DNA, the CDR3 is TGTGCCAGCAGTCTAGGACTCCGGGGAGCAGATACGCAGTATTTT.

This chain uses TRBV19 with TRBJ2-1; 15 nucleotides line up with TRBD2. V lost 4 bases, J lost 7 bases, and 11 bases stayed unmatched. The CDR3 has 18 residues. The V gene's germline CDR1 is LNHDA and CDR2 SQIVND (reference sequence). The CDR3 DNA reads TGTGCCAGTAGTACGGGACAAACCGGACTAGCGGGAGGGAATGAGCAGTTCTTC. Amino acid sequence: CASSTGQTGLAGGNEQFF.

V is TRBV13 and J is TRBJ1-4; no clear D. The CDR3 contains 15 residues. Germline CDR1 PRHDT, CDR2 FYEKMQ (reference sequence). V shed 3 bases and J shed 6 bases, with 14 bases lying between them. The CDR3 here is CASSFAAAGDEKLFF. The CDR3 DNA follows: TGTGCCAGCAGCTTTGCGGCAGCCGGAGATGAAAAACTGTTTTTT.

V is TRBV6-2 or TRBV6-3 and J is TRBJ2-6; 8 bases are shared with TRBD1. Germline CDR1 and CDR2: MNHEY and SVGEGT. Unmatched junction bases numbered 12, after V lost 5 bases and J lost 0 bases. The CDR3 runs 19 residues. The CDR3: CASSPPRTGILSGANVLTF. The CDR3 region has the DNA TGTGCCAGCAGTCCGCCCAGGACAGGGATCCTCTCTGGGGCCAACGTCCTGACTTTC.

This clone was seen more than once but under ten times. The chain employs TRBV24-1 and TRBJ2-5, with 14 bases that match TRBD2. CDR3 length: 19 residues. CDR1 and CDR2 from the germline V gene are KGHDR and SFDVKD. The trim removed 5 bases at V and 5 bases at J, leaving 15 bases unmatched. The CDR3 protein is CATSGQGRLAGGPGETQYF. CDR3 bases: TGTGCCACCAGTGGCCAGGGGCGACTAGCGGGAGGGCCGGGGGAGACCCAGTACTTC.

Written as DNA, the CDR3 is TGCGCCAGCAGCCAACGTGGGGCCAACGTCCTGACTTTC. It encodes CASSQRGANVLTF. The rearrangement joins TRBV4-3 to TRBJ2-6, with D unclear. This CDR3 region has 13 residues. With 2 bases removed from V and 3 bases from J, the gap between germline ends came to 2 bases. Germline V lookup: CDR1 LGHNA, CDR2 YSLEER.

This clone was counted a single time. The chain uses TRBV28 and TRBJ1-1, with TRBD1 matching 12 bases. CDR3 size: 15 residues. CDR1 MDHEN and CDR2 SYDVKM come from the germline V gene. J was trimmed by 6 bases and V by 4 bases; bases with no gene match: 6. CDR3 in amino acids: CASSSPGQGAPEAFF. CDR3 nucleotide sequence: TGTGCCAGCAGTTCTCCGGGACAGGGGGCGCCTGAAGCTTTCTTT.

The CDR3, as DNA: TGTGCCAGCAGCTCTACCGACAGGGTTTATGGCTACACCTTC. Its translation: CASSSTDRVYGYTF. The chain links TRBV5-6 to TRBJ1-2, with TRBD1 matching over 7 bases. The CDR3 runs to 14 residues. After removal of 3 bases from V and 5 bases from J, the junction contained 7 bases not matched to a gene. The germline CDR1 and CDR2 sequences are SGHDT and YYEEEE.

The chain has TRBV5-8 and TRBJ2-1; TRBD1 aligns across 7 bases. CDR3 length equals 16 residues. The germline CDR1 and CDR2 sequences are SGHTS and YDEGEE. The ends lost 4 bases at V and 4 bases at J; junction bases unmatched: 11. Here the CDR3 DNA reads TGTGCCAGCAGCGAATATCCGGGACAGCTATACAATGAGCAGTTCTTC. Protein product: CASSEYPGQLYNEQFF.